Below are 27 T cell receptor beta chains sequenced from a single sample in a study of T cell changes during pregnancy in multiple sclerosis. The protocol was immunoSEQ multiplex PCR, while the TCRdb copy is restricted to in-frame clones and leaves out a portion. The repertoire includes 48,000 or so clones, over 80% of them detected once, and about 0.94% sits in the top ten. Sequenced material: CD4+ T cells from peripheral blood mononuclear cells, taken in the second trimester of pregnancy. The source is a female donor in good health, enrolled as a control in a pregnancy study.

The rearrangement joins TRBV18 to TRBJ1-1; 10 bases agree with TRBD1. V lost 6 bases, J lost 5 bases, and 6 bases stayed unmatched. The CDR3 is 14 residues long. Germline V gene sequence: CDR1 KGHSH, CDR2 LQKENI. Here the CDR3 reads CASSTGTGVTEAFF. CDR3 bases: TGTGCCAGCTCTACCGGGACAGGGGTTACTGAAGCTTTCTTT.

CDR3 nucleotide sequence: TGTGCCAGCGGAAGCGGACCAACAGATACGCAGTATTTT. Translation: CASGSGPTDTQYF. The chain couples TRBV6-5 to TRBJ2-3, with D perhaps matching TRBD2 (5 bases). Germline V gene data show CDR1 as MNHEY and CDR2 as SVGAGI. V lost 8 bases and J lost 3, with 12 bases in between. The CDR3 is 13 residues long.

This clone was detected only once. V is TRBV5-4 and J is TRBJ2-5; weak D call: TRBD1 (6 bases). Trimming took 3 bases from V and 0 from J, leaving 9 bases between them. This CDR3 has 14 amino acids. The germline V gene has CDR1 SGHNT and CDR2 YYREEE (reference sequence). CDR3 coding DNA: TGTGCCAGCAGCTCAGGACAGAACCAAGAGACCCAGTACTTC. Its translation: CASSSGQNQETQYF.

CDR3 region: CASQLKAGGVSYNEQFF. For the CDR3, the DNA is TGTGCCAGCCAGCTGAAGGCGGGAGGTGTCTCCTACAATGAGCAGTTCTTC. The rearrangement links TRBV7-8 to TRBJ2-1; 8 bases are a match to TRBD2. Per germline, CDR1 SGHVS and CDR2 FQNEAQ. The CDR3 length is 17 residues. V was clipped by 8 bases and J by 0 bases; unmatched bases: 12.

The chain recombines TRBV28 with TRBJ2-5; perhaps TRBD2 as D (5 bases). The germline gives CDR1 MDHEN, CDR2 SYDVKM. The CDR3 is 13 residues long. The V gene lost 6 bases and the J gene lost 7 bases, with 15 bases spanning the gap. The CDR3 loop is CASSPEVTGTQYF. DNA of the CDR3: TGTGCCAGCAGCCCGGAGGTCACCGGGACCCAGTACTTC.

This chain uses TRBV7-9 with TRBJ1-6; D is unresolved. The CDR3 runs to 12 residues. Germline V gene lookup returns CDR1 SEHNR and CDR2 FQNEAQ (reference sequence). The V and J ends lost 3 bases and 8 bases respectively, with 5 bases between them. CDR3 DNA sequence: TGTGCCAGCAGCTTCTCCGATTCACCCCTCCACTTT. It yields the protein CASSFSDSPLHF.

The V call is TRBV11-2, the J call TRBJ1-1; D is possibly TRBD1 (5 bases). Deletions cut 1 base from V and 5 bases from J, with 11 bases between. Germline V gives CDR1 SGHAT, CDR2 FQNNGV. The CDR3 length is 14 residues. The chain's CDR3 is CASSLAGIGTEAFF. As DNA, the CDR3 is TGTGCCAGCAGCTTAGCAGGGATTGGGACTGAAGCTTTCTTT.

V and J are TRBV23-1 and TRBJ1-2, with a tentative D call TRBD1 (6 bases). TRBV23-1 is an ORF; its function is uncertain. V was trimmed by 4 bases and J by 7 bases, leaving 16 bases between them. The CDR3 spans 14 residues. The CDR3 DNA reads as TGCGCCAGCAGTCGGGCAGGGGTGATAGGTGGCTACACCTTC. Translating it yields CASSRAGVIGGYTF.

The CDR3 DNA reads TGCGCCAGCAGCCAAGATACAGGGTTTACCGGGGAGCTGTTTTTT. It yields the protein CASSQDTGFTGELFF. The rearrangement joins TRBV4-1 to TRBJ2-2; D perhaps matches TRBD1 (6 bases). Trimming removed 0 bases from V and 5 bases from J, with 10 bases in between. The CDR3 is 15 amino acids. Germline CDR1 reads MGHRA; CDR2 reads YSYEKL.

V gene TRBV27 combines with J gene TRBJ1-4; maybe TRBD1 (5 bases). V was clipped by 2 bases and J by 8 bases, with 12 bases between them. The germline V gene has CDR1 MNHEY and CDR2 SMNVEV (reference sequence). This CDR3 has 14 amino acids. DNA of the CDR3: TGTGCCAGCAGTTTAAGGGGTTCTCGGGAAAAACTGTTTTTT. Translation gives CASSLRGSREKLFF.

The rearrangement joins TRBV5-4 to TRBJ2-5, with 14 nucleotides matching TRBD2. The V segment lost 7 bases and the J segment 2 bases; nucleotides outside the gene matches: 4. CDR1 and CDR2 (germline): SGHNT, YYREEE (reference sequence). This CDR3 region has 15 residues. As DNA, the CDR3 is TGTGCCAGCGGGGGACTAGCGGGAGTACAAGAGACCCAGTACTTC. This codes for CASGGLAGVQETQYF. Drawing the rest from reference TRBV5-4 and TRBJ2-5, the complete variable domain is ETGVTQSPTHLIKTRGQQVTLRCSSQSGHNTVSWYQQALGQGPQFIFQYYREEENGRGNFPPRFSGLQFPNYSSELNVNALELDDSALYLCASGGLAGVQETQYFGPGTRLLVL.

CDR3 protein: CASSGAGSGSYEQYF. CDR3 coding DNA: TGTGCCAGCAGTGGGGCGGGTAGCGGGTCCTACGAGCAGTACTTC. V gene TRBV2 combines with J gene TRBJ2-7; TRBD2 matches 7 bases. J lost 1 base, V lost 4 bases, and 7 bases had no gene match. CDR3 length: 15 amino acids. The germline CDR1 and CDR2 sequences are SNHLY and FYNNEI.

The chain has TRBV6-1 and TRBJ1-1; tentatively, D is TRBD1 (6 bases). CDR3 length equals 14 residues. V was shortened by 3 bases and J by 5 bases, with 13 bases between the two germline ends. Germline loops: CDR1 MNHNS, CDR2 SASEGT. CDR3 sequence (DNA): TGTGCCAGCAGTGAGGGGACATTTGGGACTGAAGCTTTCTTT. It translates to CASSEGTFGTEAFF.

CDR3 nucleotide sequence: TGCGCCAGCAGCTTGGTTCCAGGAGGGGACACTGAAGCTTTCTTT. Translated: CASSLVPGGDTEAFF. This chain links TRBV5-1 with TRBJ1-1, with D tentatively TRBD1 (5 bases). Germline V gives CDR1 SGHRS, CDR2 YFSETQ. With 0 bases removed from V and 3 bases from J, the gap between germline ends came to 12 bases. The CDR3 spans 15 residues.

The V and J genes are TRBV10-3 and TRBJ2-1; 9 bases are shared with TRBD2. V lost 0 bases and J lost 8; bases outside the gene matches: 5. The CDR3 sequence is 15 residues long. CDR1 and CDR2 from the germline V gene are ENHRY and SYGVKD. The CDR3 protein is CAISESLSGSHEQFF. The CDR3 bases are TGTGCCATCAGTGAGTCGCTTAGCGGGAGCCATGAGCAGTTCTTC.

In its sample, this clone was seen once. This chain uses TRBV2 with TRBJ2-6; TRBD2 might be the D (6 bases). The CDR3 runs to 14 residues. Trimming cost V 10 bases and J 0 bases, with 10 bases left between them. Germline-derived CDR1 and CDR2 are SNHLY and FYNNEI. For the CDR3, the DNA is TGTGCCACCCACGGGGGCTCTGGGGCCAACGTCCTGACTTTC. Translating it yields CATHGGSGANVLTF.

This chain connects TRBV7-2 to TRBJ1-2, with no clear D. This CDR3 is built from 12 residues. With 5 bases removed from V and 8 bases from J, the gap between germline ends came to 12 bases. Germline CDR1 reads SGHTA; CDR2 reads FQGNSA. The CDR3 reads CASSQSRGGYTF. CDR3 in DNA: TGTGCCAGCAGCCAATCCCGAGGAGGCTACACCTTC.

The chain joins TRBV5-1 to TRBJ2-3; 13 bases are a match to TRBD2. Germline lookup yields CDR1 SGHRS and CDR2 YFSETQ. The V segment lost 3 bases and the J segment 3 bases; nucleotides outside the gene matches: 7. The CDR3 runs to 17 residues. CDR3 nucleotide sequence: TGCGCCAGCAGCTGGACTAGCGGGAGAGGGTGGACAGATACGCAGTATTTT. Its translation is CASSWTSGRGWTDTQYF.

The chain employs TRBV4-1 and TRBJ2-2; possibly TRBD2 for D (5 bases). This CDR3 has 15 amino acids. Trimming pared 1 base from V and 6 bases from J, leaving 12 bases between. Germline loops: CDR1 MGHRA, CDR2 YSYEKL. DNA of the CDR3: TGCGCCAGCAGCCAAGGAGGGTTGCGATCCGGGGAGCTGTTTTTT. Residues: CASSQGGLRSGELFF.

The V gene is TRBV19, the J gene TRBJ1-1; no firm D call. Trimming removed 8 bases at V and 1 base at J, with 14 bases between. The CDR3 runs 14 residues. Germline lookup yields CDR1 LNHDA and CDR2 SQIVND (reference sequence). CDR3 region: CASRSDNTNTEAFF. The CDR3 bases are TGTGCCAGTCGATCAGACAATACGAACACTGAAGCTTTCTTT.

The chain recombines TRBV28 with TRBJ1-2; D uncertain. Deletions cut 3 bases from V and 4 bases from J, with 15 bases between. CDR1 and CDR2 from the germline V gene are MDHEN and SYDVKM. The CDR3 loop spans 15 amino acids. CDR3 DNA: TGTGCCAGCAGTTTCCCCGTCCGGTGGTCCTATGGCTACACCTTC. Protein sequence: CASSFPVRWSYGYTF.

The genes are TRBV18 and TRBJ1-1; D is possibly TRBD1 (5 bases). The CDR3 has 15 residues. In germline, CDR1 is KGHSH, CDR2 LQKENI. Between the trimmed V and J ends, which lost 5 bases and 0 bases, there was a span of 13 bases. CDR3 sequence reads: CASSRGIGVNTEAFF. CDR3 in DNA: TGTGCCAGCTCAAGGGGTATAGGGGTGAACACTGAAGCTTTCTTT.

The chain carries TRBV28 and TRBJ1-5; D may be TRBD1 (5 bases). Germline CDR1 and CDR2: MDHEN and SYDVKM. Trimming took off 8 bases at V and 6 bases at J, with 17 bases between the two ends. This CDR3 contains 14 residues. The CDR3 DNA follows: TGTGCCAGCCTCCCGACAGCCTCGGGTCAGCCCCAGCATTTT. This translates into CASLPTASGQPQHF.

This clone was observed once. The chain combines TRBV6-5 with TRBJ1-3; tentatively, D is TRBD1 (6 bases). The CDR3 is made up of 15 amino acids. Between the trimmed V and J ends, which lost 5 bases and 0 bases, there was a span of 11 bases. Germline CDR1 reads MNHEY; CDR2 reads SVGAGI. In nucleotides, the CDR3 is TGTGCCAGCAGTCGGACAGAGCACTCTGGAAACACCATATATTTT. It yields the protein CASSRTEHSGNTIYF.

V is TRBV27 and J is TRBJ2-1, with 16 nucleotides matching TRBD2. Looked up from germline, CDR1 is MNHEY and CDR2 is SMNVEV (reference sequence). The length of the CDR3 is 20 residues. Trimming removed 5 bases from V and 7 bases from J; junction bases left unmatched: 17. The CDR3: CASSDGTSDGTSGRGNEQFF. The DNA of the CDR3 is TGTGCCAGCAGTGACGGGACCTCGGACGGGACTAGCGGGAGGGGGAATGAGCAGTTCTTC.

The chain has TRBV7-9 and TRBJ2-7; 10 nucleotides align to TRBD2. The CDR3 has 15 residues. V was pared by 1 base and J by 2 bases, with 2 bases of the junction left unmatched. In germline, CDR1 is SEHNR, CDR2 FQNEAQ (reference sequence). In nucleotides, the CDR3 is TGTGCCAGCAGCTTAGATCTAGCGGGAGCCTACGAGCAGTACTTC. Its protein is CASSLDLAGAYEQYF.

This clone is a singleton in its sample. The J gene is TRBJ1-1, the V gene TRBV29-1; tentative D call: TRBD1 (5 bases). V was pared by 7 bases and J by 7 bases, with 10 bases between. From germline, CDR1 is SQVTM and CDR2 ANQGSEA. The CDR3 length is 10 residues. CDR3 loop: CSAGGIEAFF. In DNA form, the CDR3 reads TGCAGCGCCGGGGGTATTGAAGCTTTCTTT.